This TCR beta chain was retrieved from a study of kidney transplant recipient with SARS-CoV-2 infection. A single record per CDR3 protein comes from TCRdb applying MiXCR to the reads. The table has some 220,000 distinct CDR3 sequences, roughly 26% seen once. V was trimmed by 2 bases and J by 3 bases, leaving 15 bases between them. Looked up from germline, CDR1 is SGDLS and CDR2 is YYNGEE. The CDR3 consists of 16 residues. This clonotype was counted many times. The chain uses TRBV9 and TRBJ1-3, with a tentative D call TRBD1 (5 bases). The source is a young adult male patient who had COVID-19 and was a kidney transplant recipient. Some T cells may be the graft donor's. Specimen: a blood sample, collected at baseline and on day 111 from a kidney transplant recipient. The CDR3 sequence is CASSVSQDKLGNTIYF. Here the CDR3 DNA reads TGTGCCAGCAGCGTTTCTCAGGACAAGCTTGGAAACACCATATATTTT.